A selection of T cell receptor beta chains follows, all from one sample in a study of T cell responses to AZD1222 COVID-19 vaccine. Data came from immunoSEQ multiplex PCR; TCRdb stores just in-frame clones and leaves some out. The sample includes 110,000 to 150,000 clones, about 93% seen only once; the top ten take 5.1%. This specimen consisted of peripheral blood, obtained on day 0 of AZD1222 vaccination. These receptors originate from an adult in good health. Both conserved end residues are part of each CDR3. D genes are given only for firm matches. Size values are once, few and many counts, or a class for expanded clones, and some rows have none.

. 14 . TRBJ2-1 TRBV10-2 TGCGCCAGCAGTGAAGGGCTAGCCGGAGAGCTCCAGTTCTTC CASSEGLAGELQFF
. 15 . TRBJ1-1 TRBV19 TGTGCCAGTAGTACCTCACAAACAGGGAGCACTGAAGCTTTCTTT CASSTSQTGSTEAFF
TRBD2 16 . TRBJ2-5 TRBV2 TGTGCCAGCAGTTCCTTACTAGCGGGAGATAAAGAGACCCAGTACTTC CASSSLLAGDKETQYF
. 15 . TRBJ2-1 TRBV9 TGTGCCAGCAGCGGTTCAAGGAATTCCTACAATGAGCAGTTCTTC CASSGSRNSYNEQFF
. 20 . TRBJ1-5 TRBV10-3 TGTGCCATCAGTGAGTCGATTATAGTCCCGACGACAGAGGGGAAACAGCCCCAGCATTTT CAISESIIVPTTEGKQPQHF
. 11 . TRBJ2-5 TRBV30 TGTGCCTGGAGTGCTCAAGAGACCCAGTACTTC CAWSAQETQYF
. 13 . TRBJ2-7 TRBV5-1 TGCGCCAGCAGCCCTCCTGTCTCCTACGAGCAGTACTTC CASSPPVSYEQYF
. 14 . TRBJ2-1 TRBV30 TGTGCCTGGACGTATGCGAGCTCCTACAATGAGCAGTTCTTC CAWTYASSYNEQFF
. 16 once TRBJ1-2 TRBV2 TGTGCCAGCAGTGAGCCCCTGACAGTACTTAACTATGGCTACACCTTC CASSEPLTVLNYGYTF
. 15 . TRBJ2-3 TRBV14 TGTGCCAGCAGCCAACTAGCGCAGTTCTCAGATACGCAGTATTTT CASSQLAQFSDTQYF
. 15 . TRBJ2-5 TRBV7-9 TGTGCCAGCAGGAAACAGGGTGGTGGTGAGGAGACCCAGTACTTC CASRKQGGGEETQYF
. 16 once TRBJ1-4 TRBV3-1/TRBV3-2 TGTGCCAGCAGCCAAGATAACGGGCTGGCTAATGAAAAACTGTTTTTT CASSQDNGLANEKLFF
. 13 . TRBJ1-2 TRBV28 TGTGCCAGCAGTTCTTACACTCTCGATGGCTACACCTTC CASSSYTLDGYTF
. 18 . TRBJ1-2 TRBV9 TGTGCCAGCAGCCGACTTTCGAGGGGTTCCCCTACTAACTATGGCTACACCTTC CASSRLSRGSPTNYGYTF
TRBD1 15 . TRBJ1-2 TRBV2 TGTGCCAGCGGATCGGGAGGGGGCTGGAACTATGGCTACACCTTC CASGSGGGWNYGYTF
. 15 . TRBJ2-5 TRBV7-3 TGTGCCAGCAGCTTAATGGGGGCACCCCAAGAGACCCAGTACTTC CASSLMGAPQETQYF
TRBD2 15 . TRBJ2-1 TRBV5-4 TGTGCCAGCAGCTTCGGCCGGGACTACTACAATGAGCAGTTCTTC CASSFGRDYYNEQFF
. 13 once TRBJ2-7 TRBV25-1 TGTGCCAGCAGTGAAAGGGTCTCCTACGAGCAGTACTTC CASSERVSYEQYF
. 15 . TRBJ2-1 TRBV6-5 TGTGCCAGCAGTTACGGGGGCTTTGGGTACAATGAGCAGTTCTTC CASSYGGFGYNEQFF
. 15 . TRBJ1-4 TRBV5-1 TGCGCCAGCAGCTTGAGACCACAGGGAGGTGAAAAACTGTTTTTT CASSLRPQGGEKLFF
. 15 . TRBJ1-1 TRBV28 TGTGCCAGCAGTGTGTCGGTGGGCCTCGAGGATGAAGCTTTCTTT CASSVSVGLEDEAFF
TRBD1 15 . TRBJ2-2 TRBV7-9 TGTGCCAGCAGACGGACAGGGGCCAACACCGGGGAGCTGTTTTTT CASRRTGANTGELFF
. 14 . TRBJ1-3 TRBV3-1/TRBV3-2 TGTGCCAGCAGCCCCCCAGGCTCTGGAAACACCATATATTTT CASSPPGSGNTIYF
TRBD1 15 few TRBJ2-7 TRBV2 TGTGCCAGCAGTGAGGGGACAGGGCGAGACTACGAGCAGTACTTC CASSEGTGRDYEQYF
. 15 . TRBJ1-4 TRBV25-1 TGTGCCAGCAGTGGTGAAAAGAGCGTTGATGAAAAACTGTTTTTT CASSGEKSVDEKLFF
. 16 . TRBJ1-6 TRBV19 TGTGCCAGTAGTATGGGTCGGACACCTTATAATTCACCCCTCCACTTT CASSMGRTPYNSPLHF
. 14 . TRBJ2-7 TRBV29-1 TGCAGCGTTGAAGGGGGGCTGACTGCTGGCGAGCAGTACTTC CSVEGGLTAGEQYF
TRBD2 14 . TRBJ2-1 TRBV4-2 TGTGCCAGCAGCCCTGGACTAGCGGACAATGAGCAGTTCTTC CASSPGLADNEQFF
TRBD2 17 . TRBJ2-7 TRBV28 TGTGCCACCGTTTCGAGCGGGAGGGCCTCCATTTACTACGAGCAGTACTTC CATVSSGRASIYYEQYF
TRBD1 15 . TRBJ1-2 TRBV18 TGTGCCAGCTCACGAACAGGGGGCAGCGACTATGGCTACACCTTC CASSRTGGSDYGYTF
TRBD2 17 . TRBJ2-3 TRBV7-2 TGTGCCAGCAGTCCCGACCGACTAGCGGGAGAGCAAGATACGCAGTATTTT CASSPDRLAGEQDTQYF
. 17 . TRBJ2-1 TRBV21-1 TGTGCCAGCATCCACTGGACTAGCGGGAGGGCCGGTAATGAGCAGTTCTTC CASIHWTSGRAGNEQFF
. 13 . TRBJ2-7 TRBV2 TGTGCCAGCAGTGACGGGAGTCGGTACGAGCAGTACTTC CASSDGSRYEQYF
. 13 . TRBJ1-1 TRBV30 TGTGCCTGGAGTGTAGGGAAGGGGACTGAAGCTTTCTTT CAWSVGKGTEAFF
. 13 . TRBJ1-1 TRBV12-3/TRBV12-4 TGTGCCAGCAGTTTTGAGCCGAACACTGAAGCTTTCTTT CASSFEPNTEAFF
. 15 . TRBJ1-5 TRBV19 TGTGCCAGTAGTATAGGATCACGGAGCAATCAGCCCCAGCATTTT CASSIGSRSNQPQHF
TRBD1 15 . TRBJ1-4 TRBV6-6 TGTGCCAGCAGTTACTCCGGACAGGGTGGTGAAAAACTGTTTTTT CASSYSGQGGEKLFF
. 14 . TRBJ1-1 TRBV13 TGTGCCAGCAGCCTCGACACTTTAGGCACTGAAGCTTTCTTT CASSLDTLGTEAFF
. 13 . TRBJ2-3 TRBV10-2 TGCGCCAGCAGCCTTGGACTGGGGGATACGCAGTATTTT CASSLGLGDTQYF
TRBD2 16 . TRBJ2-2 TRBV7-8 TGTGCCAGCAGCTTCCGCACCGGGACTAGCACCGGGGAGCTGTTTTTT CASSFRTGTSTGELFF
. 16 . TRBJ1-3 TRBV4-1 TGCGCCAGCAGCCAAGAGGCGCGGCGCTCTGGAAACACCATATATTTT CASSQEARRSGNTIYF
. 13 . TRBJ2-7 TRBV3-1/TRBV3-2 TGTGCCAGCAGCCTTTTCAACTCCTACGAGCAGTACTTC CASSLFNSYEQYF
. 16 once TRBJ2-1 TRBV15 TGTGCCACCAGCAGAGATCAAGCTGGAGAGGGCAATGAGCAGTTCTTC CATSRDQAGEGNEQFF
. 13 . TRBJ1-2 TRBV6-2/TRBV6-3 TGTGCCAGCAGCCCGAGGGGAAACTATGGCTACACCTTC CASSPRGNYGYTF
. 13 . TRBJ1-1 TRBV5-6 TGTGCCAGCAGCTTGGACAGAGACACTGAAGCTTTCTTT CASSLDRDTEAFF
TRBD1 16 . TRBJ2-3 TRBV7-9 TGTGCCAGCAGCCCCGACAGGGTCTCGAGCACAGATACGCAGTATTTT CASSPDRVSSTDTQYF
. 15 . TRBJ2-2 TRBV7-9 TGTGCCAGCAGCTTAGGGTACCAGGGCACCGGGGAGCTGTTTTTT CASSLGYQGTGELFF
TRBD1 13 . TRBJ1-2 TRBV2 TGTGCCAGCAGTCTGGGACAGGGACATGGCTACACCTTC CASSLGQGHGYTF
. 13 . TRBJ2-7 TRBV5-4 TGTGCCAGCAGTGAAGACAAGACCTACGAGCAGTACTTC CASSEDKTYEQYF
TRBD1 14 . TRBJ1-5 TRBV27 TGTGCCAGCAGTATTGACAGGGGAAATCAGCCCCAGCATTTT CASSIDRGNQPQHF
. 11 . TRBJ1-4 TRBV28 TGTGCCAGCGGACTTAATGAAAAACTGTTTTTT CASGLNEKLFF
. 15 . TRBJ1-2 TRBV6-5 TGTGCCAGCAGTTATGTCGGGACGGACCCTTTGGGCTACACCTTC CASSYVGTDPLGYTF
. 15 . TRBJ1-3 TRBV5-6 TGTGCCAGCAGCTTGGGGCGGCTATCTGGAAACACCATATATTTT CASSLGRLSGNTIYF
TRBD1 12 . TRBJ2-1 TRBV5-1 TGCGCCAGCAGCGGGACAGACAATGAGCAGTTCTTC CASSGTDNEQFF